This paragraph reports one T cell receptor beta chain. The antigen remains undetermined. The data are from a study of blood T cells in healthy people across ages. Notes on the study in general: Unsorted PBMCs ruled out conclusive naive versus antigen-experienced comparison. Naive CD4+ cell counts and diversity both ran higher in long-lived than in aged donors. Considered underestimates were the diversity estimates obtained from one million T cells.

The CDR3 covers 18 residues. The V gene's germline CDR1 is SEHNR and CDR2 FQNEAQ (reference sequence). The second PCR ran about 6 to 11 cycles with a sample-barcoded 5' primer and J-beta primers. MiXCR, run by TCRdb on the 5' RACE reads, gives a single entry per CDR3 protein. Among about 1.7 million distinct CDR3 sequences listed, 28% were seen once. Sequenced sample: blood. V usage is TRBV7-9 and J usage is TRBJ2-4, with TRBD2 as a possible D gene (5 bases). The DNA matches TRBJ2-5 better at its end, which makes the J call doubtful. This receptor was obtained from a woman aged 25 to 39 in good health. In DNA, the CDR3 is TGTGCCAGCAGCTTAAAAGGTTTAGGTGTCAGCGATCGGGGGACCCAGTACTTC. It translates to CASSLKGLGVSDRGTQYF.